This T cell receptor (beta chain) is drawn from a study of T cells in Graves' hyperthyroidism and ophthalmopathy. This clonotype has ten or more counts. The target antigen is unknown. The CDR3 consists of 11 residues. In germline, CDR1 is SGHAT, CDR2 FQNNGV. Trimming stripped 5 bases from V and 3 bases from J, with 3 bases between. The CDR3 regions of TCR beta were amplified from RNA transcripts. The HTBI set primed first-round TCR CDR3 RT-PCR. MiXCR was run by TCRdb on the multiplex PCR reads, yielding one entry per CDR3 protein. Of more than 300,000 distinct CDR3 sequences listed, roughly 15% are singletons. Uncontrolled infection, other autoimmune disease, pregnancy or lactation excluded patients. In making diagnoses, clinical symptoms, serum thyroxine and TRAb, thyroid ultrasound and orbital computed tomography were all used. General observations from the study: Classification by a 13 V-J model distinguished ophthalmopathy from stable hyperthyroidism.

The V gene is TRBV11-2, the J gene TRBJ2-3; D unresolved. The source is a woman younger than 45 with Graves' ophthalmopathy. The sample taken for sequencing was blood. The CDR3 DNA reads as TGTGCCAGCAGCACGACAGATACGCAGTATTTT. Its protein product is CASSTTDTQYF.